This TCR beta chain was profiled in a study of graft-versus-host responses after intestinal transplantation. Responders labeled with CFSE (about 200,000) were plated with about 200,000 irradiated, violet-dye-labeled stimulators. Sorting of proliferating CFSE-low CD3+CD4+ and CD3+CD8+ responders took place after the reaction. The protocol was immunoSEQ multiplex PCR, while the TCRdb copy is restricted to in-frame clones and leaves out a portion. The table has about 8,000 clones, approximately 31% seen once. Specimen: alloreactive CD8+ T cells from a mixed lymphocyte reaction culture, collected before intestinal transplant. Indicated subset: CFSE-low proliferating T cells sorted from approximately six-day pre-transplant mixed lymphocyte reaction (GvH or HvG direction). The TCR comes from a human patient who received an intestinal transplant.

CDR3 sequence reads: CASSQQGARADTQYF. CDR3 DNA: TGTGCCAGCAGTCAACAGGGGGCGCGGGCAGATACGCAGTATTTT. V and J are TRBV2 and TRBJ2-3, with 9 bases matching TRBD1. The germline V gene encodes CDR1 SNHLY and CDR2 FYNNEI. V shed 5 bases, J shed 4 bases, and the junction held 7 bases outside the gene matches. The CDR3 is 15 amino acids.